These 10 T cell receptor beta chains were sequenced from one sample in a study of blood T cell repertoires in COVID-19. The data were produced by immunoSEQ multiplex PCR, yet TCRdb's version contains in-frame clones alone and is incomplete. There are over 250,000 clones in the sample; 88% occur only once, and approximately 0.8% lies in the top ten. The specimen was peripheral blood. These receptors all come from a young woman with acute or convalescent COVID-19.

This clone was seen just once. The rearrangement uses TRBV4-1 and TRBJ2-2, with TRBD1 matching 7 bases. This CDR3 contains 19 residues. The ends lost 1 base at V and 4 bases at J; junction bases unmatched: 15. Per the germline V gene, CDR1 is MGHRA and CDR2 is YSYEKL. This CDR3 is CASSQGLVQGPEGTGELFF. CDR3 DNA: TGCGCCAGCAGCCAAGGCCTAGTACAGGGGCCCGAGGGCACCGGGGAGCTGTTTTTT.

This sequence joins TRBV12-3 or TRBV12-4 and TRBJ2-2, with TRBD2 matching 7 bases. The CDR3 runs to 12 residues. Unmatched junction bases numbered 2, after V lost 6 bases and J lost 7 bases. CDR3 amino acids: CASRRGSGELFF. As DNA, the CDR3 is TGTGCCAGCAGGCGGGGGAGCGGGGAGCTGTTTTTT.

The chain joins TRBV7-9 to TRBJ1-1; the match to TRBD1 covers 8 bases. With V trimmed by 6 bases and J by 0 bases, 15 bases remained unmatched. Germline CDR1 SEHNR, CDR2 FQNEAQ (reference sequence). The CDR3 spans 18 residues. CDR3 amino acids: CASRNSGQGRILNTEAFF. CDR3 sequence (DNA): TGTGCCAGCAGAAATTCCGGACAGGGCCGGATATTGAACACTGAAGCTTTCTTT.

The chain couples TRBV10-3 to TRBJ2-7; tentative D call: TRBD2 (5 bases). The CDR3 extends over 13 amino acids. Trimming stripped 6 bases from V and 3 bases from J, with 12 bases between. Per the germline V gene, CDR1 is ENHRY and CDR2 is SYGVKD. In nucleotides, the CDR3 is TGTGCCATCAGCGGACTCCTGCACTACGAGCAGTACTTC. This encodes CAISGLLHYEQYF.

The chain is built from TRBV27 and TRBJ1-6; 7 nucleotides line up with TRBD1. Germline V gene sequence: CDR1 MNHEY, CDR2 SMNVEV (reference sequence). The CDR3 has 16 amino acids. V was clipped by 4 bases and J by 7 bases; unmatched bases: 10. The CDR3 DNA reads TGTGCCAGCAGTTCACGAGGGACAGTTTTCAATTCACCCCTCCACTTT. Amino acids: CASSSRGTVFNSPLHF.

The V and J genes are TRBV2 and TRBJ2-1; possibly TRBD2 for D (5 bases). The CDR3 loop spans 12 amino acids. Between the trimmed V and J ends, which lost 6 bases and 12 bases, there was a span of 15 bases. Germline V gives CDR1 SNHLY, CDR2 FYNNEI. The CDR3 sequence is CASREAPTGQFF. The CDR3 DNA sequence: TGTGCCAGCAGGGAGGCTCCCACGGGGCAGTTCTTC.

The chain combines TRBV24-1 with TRBJ1-2; D might be TRBD1 (5 bases). There are 14 residues in the CDR3. The germline V gene has CDR1 KGHDR and CDR2 SFDVKD. V lost 3 bases and J lost 4, with 11 bases in between. CDR3 DNA: TGTGCCACCAGTGATGTCGACAGAGCCTATGGCTACACCTTC. Its translation: CATSDVDRAYGYTF.

In this sample, this clone turned up once. The chain couples TRBV4-2 to TRBJ2-1; 9 bases fit TRBD2. The V segment lost 4 bases and the J segment 3 bases; nucleotides outside the gene matches: 4. This CDR3 spans 15 amino acids. The germline V gene encodes CDR1 LGHNA and CDR2 YNFKEQ. This CDR3 is CASSPGLALYNEQFF. The CDR3 DNA is TGTGCCAGCAGCCCCGGACTAGCGCTCTACAATGAGCAGTTCTTC.

The chain recombines TRBV5-6 with TRBJ2-2; tentative D call: TRBD1 (6 bases). Germline V CDR1 and CDR2: SGHDT, YYEEEE. The CDR3 has 15 residues. Trimming pared 0 bases from V and 5 bases from J, leaving 11 bases between. The CDR3 DNA sequence: TGTGCCAGCAGCTTGGGGGCAGGGGTTACCGGGGAGCTGTTTTTT. This codes for CASSLGAGVTGELFF.

As regards this clone: The junction differs from germline at one of its ends, possibly a read error. The chain has TRBV7-7 and TRBJ1-3, with TRBD1 identical over 7 bases. The CDR3 runs to 15 residues. The germline CDR1 and CDR2 sequences are SSHAT and FNYEAQ (reference sequence). The CDR3 reads CASSHEGASGNTIYF. The CDR3 DNA sequence: TGTGCTAGCAGCCACGAGGGGGCTTCTGGAAACACCATATATTTT.